The 4 T cell receptor beta chains reported below all come from one sample, sequenced in a study of T cells in women clearing cervical HPV infection. Sequencing used immunoSEQ multiplex PCR; TCRdb keeps in-frame clones, though not all of them. The clone table shows over 20,000 clones, with the ten largest holding 9.1%. Sequenced: blood buffy coat. The receptors here all came from a woman between 18 and 70 years old with a cervical HPV16 infection that either progressed to CIN3+ or cleared (not recorded which).

With respect to this clone: Read data end 3 residues before the CDR3 end; the end is taken from the germline J gene. The chain uses TRBV19 and TRBJ1-1, with D uncertain. The V end was cut by 1 base, the J end by 2 bases, with 8 bases between. Germline CDR1 and CDR2: LNHDA and SQIVND (reference sequence). This CDR3 comprises 14 residues. The sequenced part of the CDR3 DNA is TGTGCCAGTAGTATAGGCGGGATAAACACTGAA. Translated, it gives CASSIGGINTE. In full, the CDR3 is CASSIGGINTEAFF.

Partial CDR3 DNA: TGTGCCAGCAAGGCCCGCTTCTACGAG. This sequence encodes CASKARFYE. In full, the CDR3 reads CASKARFYEQYF. The V gene is TRBV2, the J gene TRBJ2-7; D ambiguous. Read coverage stops 3 residues before the CDR3 terminus; the germline J gene supplies the remainder. Germline V lookup: CDR1 SNHLY, CDR2 FYNNEI. The CDR3 is 12 residues long. Trimming shortened V by 7 bases and J by 3 bases, and 10 bases separated the two germline ends.

Regarding this clone: The read ends 3 residues shy of where the CDR3 ends; the end is completed using the germline J gene. This chain connects TRBV5-1 to TRBJ1-2; 9 bases fit TRBD1. CDR1 and CDR2 (germline): SGHRS, YFSETQ. There are 16 residues in the CDR3. V trimming: 4 bases; J trimming: 5 bases; junction bases outside the gene matches: 12. CDR3 sequence reads: CASSPGGGQGRYGYTF. The DNA read from the CDR3 is TGCGCCAGCAGCCCCGGAGGTGGACAGGGGCGATATGGC.

The chain's CDR3 is CASSLVNQPQHF. CDR3 DNA, as far as it was read: TGTGCCAGCAGCTTAGTAAATCAGCCC. The V call is TRBV7-9, the J call TRBJ1-5; D not resolved. With the read ending 3 residues before the CDR3 end, the germline J gene is used to fill in that end. V lost 1 base and J 4 bases, leaving 2 bases between the germline ends. The CDR3 has 12 residues. Looked up from germline, CDR1 is SEHNR and CDR2 is FQNEAQ (reference sequence).